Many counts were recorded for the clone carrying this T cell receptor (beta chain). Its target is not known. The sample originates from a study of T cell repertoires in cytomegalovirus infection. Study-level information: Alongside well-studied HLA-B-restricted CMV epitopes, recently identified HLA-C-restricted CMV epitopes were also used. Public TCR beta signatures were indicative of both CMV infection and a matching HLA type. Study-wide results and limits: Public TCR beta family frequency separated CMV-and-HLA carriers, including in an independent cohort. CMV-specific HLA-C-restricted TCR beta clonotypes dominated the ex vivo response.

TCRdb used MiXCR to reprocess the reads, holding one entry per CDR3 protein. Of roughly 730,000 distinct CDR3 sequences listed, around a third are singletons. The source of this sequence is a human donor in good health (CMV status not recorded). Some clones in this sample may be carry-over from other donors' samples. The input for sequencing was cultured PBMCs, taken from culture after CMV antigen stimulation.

CDR3 in DNA: TGTGCCAGCAGCCTAGGACCCCTCAACGGAAACACCATATATTTT. Translating it yields CASSLGPLNGNTIYF. This chain connects TRBV7-2 to TRBJ1-3; no clear D. CDR1 and CDR2 from the germline V gene are SGHTA and FQGNSA. CDR3 length: 15 residues. Trimming took off 5 bases at V and 4 bases at J, with 15 bases between the two ends.